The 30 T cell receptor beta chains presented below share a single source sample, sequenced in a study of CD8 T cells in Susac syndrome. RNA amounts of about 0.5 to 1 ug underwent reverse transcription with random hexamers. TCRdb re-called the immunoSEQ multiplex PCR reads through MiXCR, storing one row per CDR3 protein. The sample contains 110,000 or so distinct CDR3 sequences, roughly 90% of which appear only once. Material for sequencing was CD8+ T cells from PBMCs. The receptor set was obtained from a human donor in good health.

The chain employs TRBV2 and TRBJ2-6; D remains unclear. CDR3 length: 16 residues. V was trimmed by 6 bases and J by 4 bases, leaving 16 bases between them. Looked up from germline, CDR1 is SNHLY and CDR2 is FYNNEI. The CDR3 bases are TGTGCCAGCAGCCCCAGCGCCAGTTACGGGGCCAACGTCCTGACTTTC. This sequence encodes CASSPSASYGANVLTF.

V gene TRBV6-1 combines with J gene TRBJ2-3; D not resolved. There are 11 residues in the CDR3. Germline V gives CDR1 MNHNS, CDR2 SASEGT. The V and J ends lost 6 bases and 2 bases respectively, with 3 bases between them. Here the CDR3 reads CASSHTDTQYF. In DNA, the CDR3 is TGTGCCAGCAGCCACACAGATACGCAGTATTTT.

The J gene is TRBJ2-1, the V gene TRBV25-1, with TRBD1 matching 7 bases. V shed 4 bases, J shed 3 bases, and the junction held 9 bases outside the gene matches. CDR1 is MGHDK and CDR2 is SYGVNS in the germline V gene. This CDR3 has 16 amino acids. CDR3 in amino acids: CASSVDRQGVYNEQFF. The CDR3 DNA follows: TGTGCCAGCAGTGTTGACAGGCAGGGGGTCTACAATGAGCAGTTCTTC.

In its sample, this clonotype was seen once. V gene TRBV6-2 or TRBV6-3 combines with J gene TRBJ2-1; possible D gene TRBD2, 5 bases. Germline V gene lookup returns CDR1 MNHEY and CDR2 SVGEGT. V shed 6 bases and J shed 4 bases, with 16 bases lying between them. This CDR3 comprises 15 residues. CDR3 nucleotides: TGTGCCAGCAGGGAAGTGTACGGGGATTACAATGAGCAGTTCTTC. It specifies CASREVYGDYNEQFF.

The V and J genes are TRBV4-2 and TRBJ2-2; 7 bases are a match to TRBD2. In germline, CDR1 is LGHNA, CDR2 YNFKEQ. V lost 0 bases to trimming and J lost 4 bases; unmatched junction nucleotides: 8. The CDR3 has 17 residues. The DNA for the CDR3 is TGTGCCAGCAGCCAAGAGATTGGCGGGAGAGGCACCGGGGAGCTGTTTTTT. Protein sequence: CASSQEIGGRGTGELFF.

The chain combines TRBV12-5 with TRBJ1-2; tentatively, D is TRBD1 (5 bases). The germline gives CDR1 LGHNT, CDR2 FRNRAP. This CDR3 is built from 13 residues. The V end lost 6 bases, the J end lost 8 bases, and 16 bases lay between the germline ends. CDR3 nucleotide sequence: TGTGCTAGTGGCCCCGGGGCAGGGAGAGGCTACACCTTC. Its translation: CASGPGAGRGYTF.

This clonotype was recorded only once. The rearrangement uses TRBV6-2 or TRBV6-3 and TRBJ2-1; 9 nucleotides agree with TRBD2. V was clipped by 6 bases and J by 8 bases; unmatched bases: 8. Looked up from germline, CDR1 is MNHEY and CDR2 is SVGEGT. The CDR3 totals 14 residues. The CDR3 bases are TGTGCCAGCAGGGAGGCGGGGGGGCGGTATGAGCAGTTCTTC. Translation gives CASREAGGRYEQFF.

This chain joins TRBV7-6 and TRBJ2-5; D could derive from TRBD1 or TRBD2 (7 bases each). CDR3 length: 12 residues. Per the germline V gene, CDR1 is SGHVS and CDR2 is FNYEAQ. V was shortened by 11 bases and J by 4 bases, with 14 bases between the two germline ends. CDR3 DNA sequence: TGTGCCTCAGGGGGGGATGGAGAGACCCAGTACTTC. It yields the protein CASGGDGETQYF.

CDR3 region: CASMELADTYNEQFF. Written as DNA, the CDR3 is TGTGCCAGCATGGAGCTGGCCGACACCTACAATGAGCAGTTCTTC. The chain combines TRBV28 with TRBJ2-1; D gene ambiguous. V was clipped by 7 bases and J by 2 bases, with 15 bases between them. Germline values: CDR1 MDHEN, CDR2 SYDVKM. This CDR3 is built from 15 residues.

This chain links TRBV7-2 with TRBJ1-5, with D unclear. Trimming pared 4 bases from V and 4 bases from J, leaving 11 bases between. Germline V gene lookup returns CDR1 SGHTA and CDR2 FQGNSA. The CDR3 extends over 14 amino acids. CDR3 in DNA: TGTGCCAGCAGCTCTCTCGGGCCAAATCAGCCCCAGCATTTT. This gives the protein CASSSLGPNQPQHF.

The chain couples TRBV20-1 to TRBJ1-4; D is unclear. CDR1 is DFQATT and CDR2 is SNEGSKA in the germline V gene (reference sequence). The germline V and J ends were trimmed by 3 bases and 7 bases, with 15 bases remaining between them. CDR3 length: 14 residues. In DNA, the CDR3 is TGCAGTGCTAGTCCGGGGTTCTCGGGTGAAAAACTGTTTTTT. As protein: CSASPGFSGEKLFF.

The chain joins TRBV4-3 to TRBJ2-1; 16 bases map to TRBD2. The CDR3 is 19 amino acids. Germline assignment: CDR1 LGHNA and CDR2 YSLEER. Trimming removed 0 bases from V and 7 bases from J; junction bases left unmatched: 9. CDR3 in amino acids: CASSQEAPGLAGGSNEQFF. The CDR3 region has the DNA TGCGCCAGCAGCCAAGAAGCCCCGGGACTAGCGGGGGGGTCTAATGAGCAGTTCTTC.

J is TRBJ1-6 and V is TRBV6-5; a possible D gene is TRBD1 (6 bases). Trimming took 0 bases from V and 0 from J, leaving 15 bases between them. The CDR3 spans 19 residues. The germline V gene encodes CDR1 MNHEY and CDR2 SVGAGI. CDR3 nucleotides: TGTGCCAGCAGTTACTCGGACCAAACAGGGAGCTCCTATAATTCACCCCTCCACTTT. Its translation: CASSYSDQTGSSYNSPLHF.

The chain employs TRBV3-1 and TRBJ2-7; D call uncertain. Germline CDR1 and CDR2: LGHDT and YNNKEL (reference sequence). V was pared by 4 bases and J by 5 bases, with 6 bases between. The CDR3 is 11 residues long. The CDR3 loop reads CASSRQDEQYF. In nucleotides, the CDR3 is TGTGCCAGCAGCCGACAAGACGAGCAGTACTTC.

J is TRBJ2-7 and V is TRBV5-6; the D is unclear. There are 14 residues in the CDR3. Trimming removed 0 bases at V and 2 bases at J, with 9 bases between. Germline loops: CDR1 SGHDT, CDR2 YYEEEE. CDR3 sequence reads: CASSLGGSTYEQYF. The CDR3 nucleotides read TGTGCCAGCAGCTTGGGTGGGTCCACCTACGAGCAGTACTTC.

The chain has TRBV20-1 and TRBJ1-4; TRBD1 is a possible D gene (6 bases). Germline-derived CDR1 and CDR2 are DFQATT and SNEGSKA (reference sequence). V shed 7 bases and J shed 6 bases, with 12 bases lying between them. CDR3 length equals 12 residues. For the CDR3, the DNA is TGCAGTGTCCACAGGGAGGATGAAAAACTGTTTTTT. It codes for CSVHREDEKLFF.

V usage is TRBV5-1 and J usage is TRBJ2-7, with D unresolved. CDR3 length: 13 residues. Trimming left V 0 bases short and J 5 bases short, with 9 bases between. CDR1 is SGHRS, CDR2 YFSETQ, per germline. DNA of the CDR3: TGCGCCAGCAGCTTGGGCCCGAACGACGAGCAGTACTTC. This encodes CASSLGPNDEQYF. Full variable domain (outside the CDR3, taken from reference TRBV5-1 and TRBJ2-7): KAGVTQTPRYLIKTRGQQVTLSCSPISGHRSVSWYQQTPGQGLQFLFEYFSETQRNKGNFPGRFSGRQFSNSRSEMNVSTLELGDSALYLCASSLGPNDEQYFGPGTRLTVT.

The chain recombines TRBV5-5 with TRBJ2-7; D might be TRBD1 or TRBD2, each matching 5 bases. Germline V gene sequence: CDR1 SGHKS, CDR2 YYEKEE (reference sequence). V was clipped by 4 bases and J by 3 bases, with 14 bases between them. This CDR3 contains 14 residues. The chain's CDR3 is CASSNGALRYEQYF. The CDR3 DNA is TGTGCCAGCAGCAACGGGGCCCTCCGCTACGAGCAGTACTTC. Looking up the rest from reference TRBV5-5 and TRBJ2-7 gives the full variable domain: DAGVTQSPTHLIKTRGQQVTLRCSPISGHKSVSWYQQVLGQGPQFIFQYYEKEERGRGNFPDRFSARQFPNYSSELNVNALLLGDSALYLCASSNGALRYEQYFGPGTRLTVT.

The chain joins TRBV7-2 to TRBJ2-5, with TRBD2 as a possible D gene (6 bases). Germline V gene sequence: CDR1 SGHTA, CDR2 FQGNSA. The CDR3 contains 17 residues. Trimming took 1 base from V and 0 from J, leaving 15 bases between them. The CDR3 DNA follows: TGTGCCAGCAGCTTAGAGTCCTTCGGGGACTACCAAGAGACCCAGTACTTC. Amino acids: CASSLESFGDYQETQYF.

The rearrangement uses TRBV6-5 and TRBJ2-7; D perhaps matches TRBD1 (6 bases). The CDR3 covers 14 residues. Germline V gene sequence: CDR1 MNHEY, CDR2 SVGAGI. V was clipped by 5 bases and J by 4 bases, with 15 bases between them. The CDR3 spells CASSREQGFYEQYF. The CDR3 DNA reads TGTGCCAGCAGTCGTGAACAGGGCTTTTACGAGCAGTACTTC.

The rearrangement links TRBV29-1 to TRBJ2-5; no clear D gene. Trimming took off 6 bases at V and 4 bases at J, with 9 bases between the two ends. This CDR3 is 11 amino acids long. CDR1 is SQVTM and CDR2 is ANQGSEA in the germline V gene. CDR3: CSVLSSETQYF. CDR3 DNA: TGCAGCGTGCTGAGCTCAGAGACCCAGTACTTC.

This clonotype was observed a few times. Here the CDR3 DNA reads TGTGCCAGCAGTCTCGGGGGGACAAGCTCCTACGAGCAGTACTTC. Its translation is CASSLGGTSSYEQYF. This chain joins TRBV7-2 and TRBJ2-7, with D possibly TRBD2 on 7 matching bases. The CDR3 covers 15 residues. The V gene lost 6 bases and the J gene lost 0 bases, with 15 bases spanning the gap. Germline CDR1 reads SGHTA; CDR2 reads FQGNSA.

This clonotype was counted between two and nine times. As DNA, the CDR3 is TGTGCCAGCAGTTTTGGGGGTCAGCCCCAGCATTTT. Amino acids: CASSFGGQPQHF. The genes are TRBV6-2 or TRBV6-3 and TRBJ1-5; D is perhaps TRBD1 (5 bases). The CDR3 consists of 12 residues. CDR1 MNHEY and CDR2 SVGEGT come from the germline V gene. V lost 4 bases and J 6 bases, leaving 7 bases between the germline ends.

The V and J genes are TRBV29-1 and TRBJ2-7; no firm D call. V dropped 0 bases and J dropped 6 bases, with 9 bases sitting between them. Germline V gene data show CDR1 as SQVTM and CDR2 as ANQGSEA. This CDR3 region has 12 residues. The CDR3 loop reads CSVEDGIGEQYF. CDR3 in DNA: TGCAGCGTTGAAGATGGGATCGGCGAGCAGTACTTC.

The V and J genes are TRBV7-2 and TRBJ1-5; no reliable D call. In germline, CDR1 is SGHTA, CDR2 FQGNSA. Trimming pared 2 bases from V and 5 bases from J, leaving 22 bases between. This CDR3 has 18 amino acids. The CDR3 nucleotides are TGTGCCAGCAGCTTACAATCACAGACGCACCTAGTCGATCAGCCCCAGCATTTT. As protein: CASSLQSQTHLVDQPQHF.

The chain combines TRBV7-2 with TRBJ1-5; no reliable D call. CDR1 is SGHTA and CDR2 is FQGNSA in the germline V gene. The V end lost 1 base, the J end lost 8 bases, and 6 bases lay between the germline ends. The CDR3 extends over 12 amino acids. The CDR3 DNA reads TGTGCCAGCAGCTTAGGAGGTGAGCCCCAGCATTTT. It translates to CASSLGGEPQHF.

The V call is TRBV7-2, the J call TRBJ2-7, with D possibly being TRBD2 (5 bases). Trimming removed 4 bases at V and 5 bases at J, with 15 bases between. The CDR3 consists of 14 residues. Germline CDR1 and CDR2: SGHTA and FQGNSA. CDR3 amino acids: CASSSRGLLHEQYF. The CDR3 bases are TGTGCCAGCAGCTCCCGGGGATTATTACACGAGCAGTACTTC.

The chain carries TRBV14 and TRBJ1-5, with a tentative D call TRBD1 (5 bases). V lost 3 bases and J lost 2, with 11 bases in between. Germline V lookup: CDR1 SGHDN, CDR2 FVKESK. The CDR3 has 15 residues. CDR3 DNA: TGTGCCAGCAGCCAGGGGCGTAGTGGCAATCAGCCCCAGCATTTT. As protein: CASSQGRSGNQPQHF.

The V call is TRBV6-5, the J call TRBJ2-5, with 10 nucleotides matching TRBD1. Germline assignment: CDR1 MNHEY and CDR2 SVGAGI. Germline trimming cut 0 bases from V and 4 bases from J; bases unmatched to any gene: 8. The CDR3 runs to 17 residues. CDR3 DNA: TGTGCCAGCAGTTACTCGAAGAGGACAGGGGGGGCAGAGACCCAGTACTTC. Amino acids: CASSYSKRTGGAETQYF.

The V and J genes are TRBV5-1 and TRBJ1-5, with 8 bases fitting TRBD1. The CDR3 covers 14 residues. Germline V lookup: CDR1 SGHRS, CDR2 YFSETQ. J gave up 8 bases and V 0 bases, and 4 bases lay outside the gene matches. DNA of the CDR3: TGCGCCAGCAGCTTGGGACCGACAGGGGAGCCCCAGCATTTT. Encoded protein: CASSLGPTGEPQHF.